The text below deals with one T cell receptor (beta chain). The germline gives CDR1 SGHNT, CDR2 YYREEE (reference sequence). The CDR3 totals 16 residues. Deletions cut 4 bases from V and 0 bases from J, with 16 bases between. This record comes from a study of control samples from healthy donors and cancer patients. The table came from immunoSEQ multiplex PCR; TCRdb's copy has only in-frame clones and leaves some out. The sample lists roughly 140,000 clones, 89% seen once, with 4% to 5.5% in the top ten. V is TRBV5-4 and J is TRBJ1-1, with a possible D match to TRBD1 (5 bases). The sequencing input was blood. The TCR sequence derives from a man younger than 40 in good health. CDR3 amino acids: CASSQPTGELNTEAFF. DNA for the CDR3: TGTGCCAGCAGCCAACCCACGGGGGAATTGAACACTGAAGCTTTCTTT.